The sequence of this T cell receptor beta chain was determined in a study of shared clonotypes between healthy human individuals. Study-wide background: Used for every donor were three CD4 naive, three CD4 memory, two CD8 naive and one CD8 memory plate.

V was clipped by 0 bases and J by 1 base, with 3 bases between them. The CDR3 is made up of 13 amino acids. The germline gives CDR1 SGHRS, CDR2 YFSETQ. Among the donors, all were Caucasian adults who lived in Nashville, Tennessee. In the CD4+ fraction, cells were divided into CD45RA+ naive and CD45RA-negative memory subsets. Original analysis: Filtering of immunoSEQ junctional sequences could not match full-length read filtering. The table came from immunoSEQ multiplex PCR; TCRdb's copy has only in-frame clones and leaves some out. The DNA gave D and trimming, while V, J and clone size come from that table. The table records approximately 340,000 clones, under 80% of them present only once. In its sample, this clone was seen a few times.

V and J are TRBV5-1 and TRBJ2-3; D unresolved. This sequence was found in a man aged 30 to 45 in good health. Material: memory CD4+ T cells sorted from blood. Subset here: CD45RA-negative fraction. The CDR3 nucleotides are TGCGCCAGCAGCTTGGCCGGCACAGATACGCAGTATTTT. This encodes CASSLAGTDTQYF.